These 17 T cell receptor beta chains were sequenced from one sample in a study of cytomegalovirus exposure and HLA in healthy donors. 60 Vbeta and 13 Jbeta primers were used in PCR. This table comes from immunoSEQ multiplex PCR, and its TCRdb copy is limited to in-frame clones, with some not included. The sample has 75,000 to 100,000 clones; roughly 79% are singletons. The sample consisted of PBMCs. These TCRs come from a young man in good health and CMV-seronegative.

The CDR3 DNA is TGTGCCAGCAGCCCCCTAGGGACAGGGGACTATGGCTACACCTTC. Amino acid sequence: CASSPLGTGDYGYTF. The chain employs TRBV7-2 and TRBJ1-2; 10 bases agree with TRBD1. Germline CDR1 reads SGHTA; CDR2 reads FQGNSA. This CDR3 contains 15 residues. Trimming removed 5 bases from V and 3 bases from J; junction bases left unmatched: 6.

In its sample, this clone was seen once. The chain's CDR3 is CASSDTGGFVAFF. The DNA of the CDR3 is TGTGCCAGCAGTGACACAGGGGGCTTTGTAGCTTTCTTT. The chain has TRBV25-1 and TRBJ1-1; 9 nucleotides align to TRBD1. The CDR3 extends over 13 amino acids. Trimming at V came to 3 bases and at J to 10 bases, leaving 6 bases not matched to a gene. CDR1 is MGHDK, CDR2 SYGVNS, per germline.

This clone was seen once. The J gene is TRBJ2-1, the V gene TRBV10-1, with D hard to call. This CDR3 is built from 17 residues. Trimming took off 0 bases at V and 0 bases at J, with 12 bases between the two ends. Per germline, CDR1 WNHNN and CDR2 SYGVQD (reference sequence). CDR3 region: CASSESAGKSSYNEQFF. The CDR3, as DNA: TGCGCCAGCAGTGAGTCGGCAGGAAAGAGCTCCTACAATGAGCAGTTCTTC.

Here the CDR3 reads CASSSPYQETQYF. Written as DNA, the CDR3 is TGCGCCAGCAGCTCCCCGTACCAAGAGACCCAGTACTTC. The chain carries TRBV5-1 and TRBJ2-5; D is undetermined. The CDR3 extends over 13 amino acids. V shed 3 bases and J shed 0 bases, with 6 bases lying between them. Germline-derived CDR1 and CDR2 are SGHRS and YFSETQ.

The chain has TRBV7-6 and TRBJ1-5; 7 bases are shared with TRBD1. CDR1 SGHVS and CDR2 FNYEAQ come from the germline V gene. V lost 1 base to trimming and J lost 6 bases; unmatched junction nucleotides: 3. The CDR3 runs to 14 residues. The CDR3 sequence is CASSLEGASQPQHF. For the CDR3, the DNA is TGTGCCAGCAGCTTAGAGGGGGCCTCTCAGCCCCAGCATTTT.

The chain has TRBV28 and TRBJ1-2; tentative D call: TRBD1 (6 bases). CDR1 is MDHEN and CDR2 is SYDVKM in the germline V gene. CDR3 size: 13 residues. V shed 2 bases and J shed 6 bases, with 10 bases lying between them. The CDR3 spells CASSLVSGDGYTF. The CDR3 DNA sequence: TGTGCCAGCAGTTTAGTTTCAGGGGATGGCTACACCTTC.

The chain is built from TRBV27 and TRBJ2-3; TRBD2 matches 10 bases. The CDR3 is 16 residues long. After removal of 5 bases from V and 3 bases from J, the junction contained 8 bases not matched to a gene. Germline CDR1 is MNHEY and CDR2 is SMNVEV (reference sequence). Written as DNA, the CDR3 is TGTGCCAGCAGTCCAGCAGCGGGGGGGCATACAGATACGCAGTATTTT. Translation: CASSPAAGGHTDTQYF.

The V gene is TRBV9, the J gene TRBJ2-7; 10 bases are a match to TRBD1. The CDR3 covers 15 residues. Germline trimming cut 0 bases from V and 0 bases from J; bases unmatched to any gene: 0. CDR1 is SGDLS, CDR2 YYNGEE, per germline. The CDR3 region has the DNA TGTGCCAGCAGCGTAGGGACAGGGGGCTCCTACGAGCAGTACTTC. Protein: CASSVGTGGSYEQYF.

This rearrangement joins TRBV29-1 to TRBJ2-7, with D possibly matching TRBD1 (6 bases). CDR3 length: 14 amino acids. CDR1 and CDR2 from the germline V gene are SQVTM and ANQGSEA. Trimming removed 4 bases from V and 5 bases from J, with 18 bases in between. The CDR3 here is CSVGGGRVIDEQYF. DNA of the CDR3: TGCAGCGTTGGTGGGGGCAGGGTGATTGACGAGCAGTACTTC.

J is TRBJ1-1 and V is TRBV27; D possibly corresponds to TRBD1 (5 bases). The CDR3 length is 13 residues. CDR1 is MNHEY and CDR2 is SMNVEV in the germline V gene (reference sequence). Between the trimmed V and J ends, which lost 4 bases and 1 base, there was a span of 7 bases. Here the CDR3 reads CASSSQGNTEAFF. Here the CDR3 DNA reads TGTGCCAGCAGTTCGCAGGGGAACACTGAAGCTTTCTTT.

The V call is TRBV4-2, the J call TRBJ2-2; D may be TRBD2 (7 bases). CDR1 is LGHNA, CDR2 YNFKEQ, per germline. The CDR3 consists of 16 residues. The V gene lost 4 bases and the J gene lost 6 bases, with 18 bases spanning the gap. Here the CDR3 DNA reads TGTGCCAGCAGCCGGGGAGAGGGGGGGTCGTCCGGGGAGCTGTTTTTT. It translates to CASSRGEGGSSGELFF.

This clone has just a few counts. V gene TRBV5-1 combines with J gene TRBJ2-1; 9 bases align to TRBD2. Germline CDR1 and CDR2: SGHRS and YFSETQ. There are 18 residues in the CDR3. The V segment lost 2 bases and the J segment 0 bases; nucleotides outside the gene matches: 9. The chain's CDR3 is CASSFPHAGGSSYNEQFF. In nucleotides, the CDR3 is TGCGCCAGCAGCTTCCCCCACGCGGGGGGGAGCTCCTACAATGAGCAGTTCTTC. The variable domain in full, with the rest retrieved from reference TRBV5-1 and TRBJ2-1, is KAGVTQTPRYLIKTRGQQVTLSCSPISGHRSVSWYQQTPGQGLQFLFEYFSETQRNKGNFPGRFSGRQFSNSRSEMNVSTLELGDSALYLCASSFPHAGGSSYNEQFFGPGTRLTVL.

The chain employs TRBV13 and TRBJ2-2; D gene unclear. Trimming took off 5 bases at V and 6 bases at J, with 7 bases between the two ends. Germline-derived CDR1 and CDR2 are PRHDT and FYEKMQ (reference sequence). The CDR3 totals 12 residues. CDR3 loop: CASSVLPGELFF. CDR3 DNA sequence: TGTGCCAGCAGCGTCCTTCCCGGGGAGCTGTTTTTT.

This clone was picked up a small number of times. V usage is TRBV4-2 and J usage is TRBJ1-1; TRBD1 is a possible D gene (6 bases). Germline lookup yields CDR1 LGHNA and CDR2 YNFKEQ. The V gene lost 4 bases and the J gene lost 4 bases, with 13 bases spanning the gap. CDR3 size: 14 residues. The CDR3 loop is CASSPQGSVTEAFF. The CDR3 DNA follows: TGTGCCAGCAGCCCACAGGGATCGGTCACTGAAGCTTTCTTT.

The rearrangement joins TRBV4-3 to TRBJ2-7, with D possibly TRBD2 on 5 matching bases. The CDR3 is 12 amino acids. V was pared by 0 bases and J by 5 bases, with 5 bases between. CDR1 is LGHNA and CDR2 is YSLEER in the germline V gene. The CDR3 here is CASSQDGDEQYF. The CDR3 DNA reads TGCGCCAGCAGCCAAGACGGGGACGAGCAGTACTTC.

This chain uses TRBV2 with TRBJ1-4, with D possibly being TRBD1 (6 bases). CDR1 SNHLY and CDR2 FYNNEI come from the germline V gene. V lost 0 bases and J 4 bases, leaving 9 bases between the germline ends. The CDR3 contains 15 residues. CDR3 sequence: CASSEAGGGNEKLFF. CDR3 nucleotides: TGTGCCAGCAGTGAAGCAGGGGGGGGTAATGAAAAACTGTTTTTT.

This sequence joins TRBV14 and TRBJ2-1; TRBD2 matches 11 bases. J was trimmed by 9 bases and V by 4 bases; bases with no gene match: 8. Per germline, CDR1 SGHDN and CDR2 FVKESK. The length of the CDR3 is 15 residues. CDR3 sequence reads: CASSRTSGSGGEQFF. CDR3 bases: TGTGCCAGCAGCCGAACTAGCGGGAGTGGGGGTGAGCAGTTCTTC.